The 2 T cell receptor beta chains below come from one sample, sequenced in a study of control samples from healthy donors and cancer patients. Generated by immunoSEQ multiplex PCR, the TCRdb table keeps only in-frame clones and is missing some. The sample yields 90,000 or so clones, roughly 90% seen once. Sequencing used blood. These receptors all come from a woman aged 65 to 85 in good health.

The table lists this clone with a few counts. CDR3 DNA: TGCGCCAGCAGCTTGCCAGATGTCGATGGCTACACCTTC. This sequence encodes CASSLPDVDGYTF. The gene calls are TRBV5-1 and TRBJ1-2; no reliable D call. This CDR3 region has 13 residues. The V and J ends lost 1 base and 6 bases respectively, with 10 bases between them. Germline assignment: CDR1 SGHRS and CDR2 YFSETQ.

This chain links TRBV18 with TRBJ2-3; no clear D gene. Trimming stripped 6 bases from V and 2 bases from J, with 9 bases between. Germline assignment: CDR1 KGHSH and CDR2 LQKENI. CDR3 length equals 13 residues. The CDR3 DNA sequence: TGTGCCAGCTCCAGAGACACCACAGATACGCAGTATTTT. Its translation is CASSRDTTDTQYF.